These 17 T cell receptor beta chains were all obtained from the same sample, sequenced in a study of blood T cell repertoires in COVID-19 (dated by TCRdb to the early 2020s). The library came from the immunoSEQ multiplex PCR assay. Entries here come from immuneACCESS through TCRdb and include only in-frame sequences with V and J called. Some clones fail to appear in such tables; in the studies checked, an unresolved V gene covers under half of the shortfall, and the cause of the remainder is unknown. The sample table records approximately 270,000 clones; roughly 91% of these occur just once. 1.9% of the sample comes from the top ten. The sequenced sample was PBMCs or T cells enriched from blood (not recorded which). The receptors originated from a woman aged 55-69 years who had recovered from COVID-19.

The chain combines TRBV5-1 with TRBJ2-5; a weak D match, TRBD2 (5 bases). The CDR3 is made up of 15 amino acids. The V end lost 0 bases, the J end lost 2 bases, and 11 bases lay between the germline ends. Germline V lookup: CDR1 SGHRS, CDR2 YFSETQ. CDR3 nucleotides: TGCGCCAGCAGCTTGGCCGTCGAGCGGCAAGAGACCCAGTACTTC. This translates into CASSLAVERQETQYF.

The J gene is TRBJ2-7, the V gene TRBV6-5; 8 nucleotides align to TRBD1. The CDR3 totals 15 residues. The V and J ends lost 5 bases and 2 bases, in that order; junction bases with no gene match: 8. Looked up from germline, CDR1 is MNHEY and CDR2 is SVGAGI. This CDR3 reads CASSPGTGFTYEQYF. CDR3 sequence (DNA): TGTGCCAGCAGTCCCGGGACAGGCTTCACCTACGAGCAGTACTTC.

The chain has TRBV11-3 and TRBJ1-1; 7 nucleotides agree with TRBD1. Losses at the gene ends were 6 bases for V and 0 bases for J; bases not matched to a gene: 4. CDR1 and CDR2 from the germline V gene are SGHNT and YENEEA. This CDR3 region has 14 residues. The CDR3 DNA reads TGTGCCAGCAGTTACACAGGGGTGAACACTGAAGCTTTCTTT. This gives the protein CASSYTGVNTEAFF.

This clone has only a few counts. The V and J genes are TRBV2 and TRBJ2-5; 8 nucleotides line up with TRBD1. The CDR3 totals 15 residues. Germline values: CDR1 SNHLY, CDR2 FYNNEI. The J segment lost 2 bases and the V segment lost 10 bases, leaving 12 bases of the junction unmatched. The CDR3 nucleotides are TGTGCCAACCAACCAGGGGGCGCCGGACAAGAGACCCAGTACTTC. Its translation: CANQPGGAGQETQYF.

The rearrangement uses TRBV4-1 and TRBJ1-2; tentative D call: TRBD1 (5 bases). Germline CDR1 is MGHRA and CDR2 is YSYEKL. The CDR3 contains 13 residues. The V gene lost 4 bases and the J gene lost 4 bases, with 10 bases spanning the gap. The CDR3 sequence: CASSPTGGYGYTF. The CDR3 DNA sequence: TGCGCCAGCAGCCCTACAGGCGGCTATGGCTACACCTTC.

The chain uses TRBV4-1 and TRBJ1-5; TRBD1 matches at 9 bases. The CDR3 loop spans 16 amino acids. The germline CDR1 and CDR2 sequences are MGHRA and YSYEKL. V trimming: 1 base; J trimming: 2 bases; junction bases outside the gene matches: 3. The CDR3: CASSQGTGVGNQPQHF. The CDR3 DNA reads TGCGCCAGCAGCCAAGGGACAGGGGTTGGCAATCAGCCCCAGCATTTT.

The rearrangement links TRBV5-5 to TRBJ2-5; D is perhaps TRBD1 (6 bases). V shed 0 bases and J shed 7 bases, with 16 bases lying between them. CDR1 is SGHKS, CDR2 YYEKEE, per germline (reference sequence). This CDR3 spans 15 amino acids. CDR3 amino acids: CASSLARGRWGTQYF. The DNA of the CDR3 is TGTGCCAGCAGCTTGGCCAGGGGTCGGTGGGGGACCCAGTACTTC.

The chain uses TRBV10-3 and TRBJ2-3; 9 positions agree with TRBD2. The junction had 11 bases not matched to a gene; V was cut back by 2 bases and J by 5 bases. Germline V CDR1 and CDR2: ENHRY, SYGVKD. The CDR3 has 17 amino acids. CDR3 region: CAISEMSGGIYGDTQYF. The CDR3 DNA reads as TGTGCCATCAGTGAGATGAGCGGGGGGATTTACGGAGATACGCAGTATTTT.

This clone was observed a handful of times. The chain has TRBV6-2 or TRBV6-3 and TRBJ2-1, with 7 bases aligning to TRBD1. This CDR3 is 16 amino acids long. Germline V lookup: CDR1 MNHEY, CDR2 SVGEGT. V shed 6 bases and J 0 bases; nucleotides not matched to a gene: 8. The CDR3 loop reads CASSPGTVSSYNEQFF. The CDR3 coding sequence is TGTGCCAGCAGCCCCGGGACAGTAAGCTCCTACAATGAGCAGTTCTTC.

This chain uses TRBV10-3 with TRBJ1-4; 8 bases line up with TRBD1. The CDR3 extends over 14 amino acids. V lost 5 bases and J lost 8; bases outside the gene matches: 7. Germline-derived CDR1 and CDR2 are ENHRY and SYGVKD. The CDR3 loop reads CAISSTGVQEKLFF. The CDR3 bases are TGTGCCATCAGTTCGACAGGGGTGCAGGAAAAACTGTTTTTT.

DNA for the CDR3: TGTGCCAGCAGCTCCGTTCAGAGGGAATACAATGAGCAGTTCTTC. Its translation: CASSSVQREYNEQFF. The rearrangement uses TRBV11-3 and TRBJ2-1; tentative D call: TRBD2 (5 bases). This CDR3 region has 15 residues. The V gene's germline CDR1 is SGHNT and CDR2 YENEEA. The germline V and J ends were trimmed by 4 bases and 4 bases, with 14 bases remaining between them.

The chain joins TRBV12-3 or TRBV12-4 to TRBJ2-1; D is unresolved. Trimming took 6 bases from V and 7 from J, leaving 13 bases between them. The CDR3 is 13 residues long. The CDR3 region is CASRLSPSNEQFF. Here the CDR3 DNA reads TGTGCCAGCAGACTCTCCCCGTCGAATGAGCAGTTCTTC.

The rearrangement uses TRBV6-5 and TRBJ2-7, with 9 bases aligning to TRBD1. J gave up 5 bases and V 4 bases, and 6 bases lay outside the gene matches. The CDR3 totals 14 residues. CDR1 and CDR2 from the germline V gene are MNHEY and SVGAGI. CDR3 nucleotide sequence: TGTGCCAGCAGTTCACAGGGGGCCCTCGACGAGCAGTACTTC. As protein: CASSSQGALDEQYF.

The CDR3 loop reads CASSVQTGGVDEQYF. The CDR3 nucleotides are TGTGCCAGCAGCGTTCAGACAGGGGGAGTGGACGAGCAGTACTTC. The V gene is TRBV7-2, the J gene TRBJ2-7; 9 nucleotides agree with TRBD1. V lost 5 bases and J lost 5; bases outside the gene matches: 10. Germline V gene sequence: CDR1 SGHTA, CDR2 FQGNSA. This CDR3 region has 15 residues.

The chain combines TRBV28 with TRBJ1-2, with D perhaps matching TRBD1 (6 bases). This CDR3 comprises 12 residues. Trimming took 9 bases from V and 2 from J, leaving 10 bases between them. The V gene's germline CDR1 is MDHEN and CDR2 SYDVKM. The DNA of the CDR3 is TGTGCCAGTCAGGGGTGGAACTATGGCTACACCTTC. Its translation: CASQGWNYGYTF.

This rearrangement joins TRBV5-8 to TRBJ2-3; 13 bases are shared with TRBD2. The CDR3 sequence is 17 residues long. The germline CDR1 and CDR2 sequences are SGHTS and YDEGEE. The V gene end was trimmed by 4 bases and the J gene end by 0 bases; junction bases not matched to a gene: 5. CDR3 sequence (DNA): TGTGCCAGCAGCCGGGGACTAGCGGGGACTAGCACAGATACGCAGTATTTT. Its translation is CASSRGLAGTSTDTQYF.

The chain couples TRBV24-1 to TRBJ1-2; 7 bases map to TRBD1. V shed 5 bases, J shed 2 bases, and the junction held 1 base outside the gene matches. This CDR3 spans 13 amino acids. The V gene's germline CDR1 is KGHDR and CDR2 SFDVKD. CDR3 region: CATSATGNYGYTF. DNA of the CDR3: TGTGCCACCAGTGCGACAGGGAACTATGGCTACACCTTC.